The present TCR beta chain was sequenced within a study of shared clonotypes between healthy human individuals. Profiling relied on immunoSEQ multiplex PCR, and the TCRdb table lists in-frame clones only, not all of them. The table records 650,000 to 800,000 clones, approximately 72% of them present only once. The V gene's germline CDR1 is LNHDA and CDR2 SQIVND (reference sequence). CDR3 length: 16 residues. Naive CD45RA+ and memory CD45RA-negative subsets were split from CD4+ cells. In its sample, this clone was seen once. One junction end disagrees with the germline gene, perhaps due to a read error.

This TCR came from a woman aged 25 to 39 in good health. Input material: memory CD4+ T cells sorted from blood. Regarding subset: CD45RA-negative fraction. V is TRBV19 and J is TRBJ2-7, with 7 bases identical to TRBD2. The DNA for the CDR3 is TGTGCCAGTAGTCCGTGGTCGTCTAGCGGTTCCTATGAGCAGTACTTC. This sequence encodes CASSPWSSSGSYEQYF. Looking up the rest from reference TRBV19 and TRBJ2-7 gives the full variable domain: DGGITQSPKYLFRKEGQNVTLSCEQNLNHDAMYWYRQDPGQGLRLIYYSQIVNDFQKGDIAEGYSVSREKKESFPLTVTSAQKNPTAFYLCASSPWSSSGSYEQYFGPGTRLTVT.